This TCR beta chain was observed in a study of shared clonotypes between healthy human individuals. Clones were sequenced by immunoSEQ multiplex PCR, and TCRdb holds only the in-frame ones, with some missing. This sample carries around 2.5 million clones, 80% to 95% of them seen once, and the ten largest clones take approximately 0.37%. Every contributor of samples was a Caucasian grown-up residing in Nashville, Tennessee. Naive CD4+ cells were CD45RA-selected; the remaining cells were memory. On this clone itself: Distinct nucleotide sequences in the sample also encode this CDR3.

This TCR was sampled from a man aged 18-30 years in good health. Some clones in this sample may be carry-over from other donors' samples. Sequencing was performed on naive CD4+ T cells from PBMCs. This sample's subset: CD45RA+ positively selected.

CDR3 protein: CASSLGPSSYEQYF. In DNA, the CDR3 is TGCGCCAGCAGCTTGGGGCCGTCATCCTACGAGCAGTACTTC. The V and J genes are TRBV5-1 and TRBJ2-7; D is unresolved. In germline, CDR1 is SGHRS, CDR2 YFSETQ. The CDR3 loop spans 14 amino acids. With 0 bases removed from V and 1 base from J, the gap between germline ends came to 8 bases. Filled out from reference TRBV5-1 and TRBJ2-7, the complete variable domain reads KAGVTQTPRYLIKTRGQQVTLSCSPISGHRSVSWYQQTPGQGLQFLFEYFSETQRNKGNFPGRFSGRQFSNSRSEMNVSTLELGDSALYLCASSLGPSSYEQYFGPGTRLTVT.